These T cell receptor beta chains were read from a single sample in a study of T cells after yellow fever vaccination. TCRdb independently ran MiXCR on the 5' RACE reads; one entry per CDR3 protein. The table shows a few hundred thousand distinct CDR3 sequences, with 4% occurring only once. The sequencing used PBMCs, collected 5 days after the yellow fever booster vaccination. The receptors were sampled from a man between 18 and 29 years old who received the YFV17D yellow fever vaccine. Each CDR3 is given with its conserved first and last residue. The D gene is left open where the match is weak. Expanded clones get a size class; other rows say once, few or many, or leave the size out.

>NA|TRBD1|TRBJ2-1|TRBV12-3/TRBV12-4
CASVPGQIYNEQFF
TGTGCCAGCGTCCCGGGACAGATCTACAATGAGCAGTTCTTC
>many|TRBD1|TRBJ1-4|TRBV4-3
CASSRVVSPGGDEKLFF
TGCGCCAGCAGCCGGGTCGTCAGTCCAGGGGGAGATGAAAAACTGTTTTTT
>few|NA|TRBJ2-3|TRBV18
CASSPRNGALASTDTQYF
TGTGCCAGCTCACCAAGGAACGGAGCGTTGGCTAGCACAGATACGCAGTATTTT
>NA|NA|TRBJ2-7|TRBV28
CASSSLFGQVYYEQYF
TGTGCCAGCAGTTCCCTTTTTGGGCAGGTCTACTACGAGCAGTACTTC
>NA|TRBD1|TRBJ2-7|TRBV30
CAWGTGSYEQYF
TGTGCCTGGGGGACAGGCTCCTACGAGCAGTACTTC
>few|NA|TRBJ1-4|TRBV4-1
CASSQGTGVEGSKGKLFF
TGCGCCAGCAGCCAAGGCACCGGGGTCGAGGGAAGCAAGGGGAAACTGTTTTTT
>many|NA|TRBJ2-3|TRBV9
CASSVTSWGTDTQYF
TGTGCCAGCAGCGTAACATCCTGGGGCACAGATACGCAGTATTTT
>NA|NA|TRBJ2-5|TRBV29-1
CSVDWGASQETQYF
TGCAGCGTTGACTGGGGGGCCTCCCAAGAGACCCAGTACTTC
>NA|NA|TRBJ2-3|TRBV14
CASSHGMRGTDTQYF
TGTGCCAGCAGCCACGGAATGCGTGGCACAGATACGCAGTATTTT
>NA|TRBD2|TRBJ2-1|TRBV7-8
CASSLSGGPSEQFF
TGTGCCAGCAGCTTAAGCGGGGGGCCGAGTGAGCAGTTCTTC
>NA|NA|TRBJ1-5|TRBV6-5
CASRKGVNNQPQHF
TGTGCCAGCAGGAAGGGGGTGAACAATCAGCCCCAGCATTTT
>many|NA|TRBJ2-1|TRBV7-2
CASSLKGMVPIF
TGTGCCAGCAGCTTAAAGGGCATGGTGCCGATCTTC
>NA|NA|TRBJ1-4|TRBV7-9
CASSPHGRGGEKLFF
TGTGCCAGCAGCCCCCACGGCAGGGGAGGTGAAAAACTGTTTTTT
>few|NA|TRBJ2-2|TRBV7-2
CASSLTSSRELFF
TGTGCCAGCAGCTTAACTTCCTCGAGGGAGCTGTTTTTT
>many|NA|TRBJ1-1|TRBV6-2/TRBV6-3
CASSYRRDTEAFF
TGTGCCAGCAGTTACCGCAGGGACACTGAAGCTTTCTTT
>NA|NA|TRBJ1-1|TRBV2
CASSEDPGGTEAFF
TGTGCCAGCAGTGAAGATCCGGGGGGCACTGAAGCTTTCTTT
>once|NA|TRBJ1-2|TRBV28
CASSSHRVYYGYNF
TGTGCCAGCAGTTCCCATAGGGTATACTATGGCTACAACTTC
>NA|TRBD2|TRBJ2-5|TRBV4-1
CASSQDGAGGRQETQYF
TGCGCCAGCAGCCAAGATGGAGCGGGGGGTAGGCAAGAGACCCAGTACTTC
>few|TRBD2|TRBJ2-1|TRBV4-3
CASSQDPRGVNEQFF
TGCGCCAGCAGCCAAGATCCTCGGGGGGTCAATGAGCAGTTCTTC
>few|TRBD1|TRBJ1-1|TRBV9
CASSVGGTGEAFF
TGTGCCAGCAGCGTAGGGGGGACAGGGGAAGCTTTCTTT
>few|NA|TRBJ1-5|TRBV4-1
CASSHGSSSNQPQHF
TGCGCCAGCAGCCACGGGAGTTCGAGTAATCAGCCCCAGCATTTT
>many|NA|TRBJ2-3|TRBV7-2
CASSLTSATDTQYF
TGTGCCAGCAGCCTGACTAGTGCCACAGATACGCAGTATTTT
>many|NA|TRBJ1-3|TRBV19
CASRRVGENTIYF
TGTGCCAGTCGTCGAGTGGGGGAAAACACCATATATTTT
>NA|TRBD1|TRBJ2-3|TRBV10-3
CASRTGVLETQYF
TGTGCCAGCAGAACAGGGGTCTTGGAAACGCAGTATTTT
>NA|TRBD1|TRBJ1-1|TRBV5-1
CASSWDREGEAFF
TGCGCCAGCAGCTGGGACAGGGAGGGTGAAGCTTTCTTT
>NA|TRBD2|TRBJ2-5|TRBV5-6
CASSWLAGGRAATQYF
TGTGCCAGCAGCTGGTTAGCGGGGGGACGGGCCGCAACCCAGTACTTC
>few|NA|TRBJ2-3|TRBV5-1
CASSFTGDTQYF
TGCGCCAGCAGCTTTACGGGAGATACGCAGTATTTT
>few|TRBD2|TRBJ2-2|TRBV6-6
CASSFTSGARPNTGELFF
TGTGCCAGCAGTTTCACTAGCGGGGCCAGACCGAACACCGGGGAGCTGTTTTTT
>few|NA|TRBJ2-1|TRBV7-2
CASTPPEVALRGEQFF
TGTGCCAGCACCCCACCTGAGGTCGCTCTCAGGGGTGAGCAGTTCTTC
>NA|NA|TRBJ2-7|TRBV18
CASSPDRGRSYEQYF
TGTGCCAGCTCACCGGATCGCGGCAGAAGCTACGAGCAGTACTTC
>few|NA|TRBJ1-4|TRBV20-1
CSARPTGGATNEKLFF
TGCAGTGCTAGACCGACGGGGGGTGCAACTAATGAAAAACTGTTTTTT
>many|NA|TRBJ1-1|TRBV5-5
CASSFAGNTEAFF
TGTGCCAGCAGCTTTGCAGGGAACACTGAAGCTTTCTTT
>few|NA|TRBJ2-6|TRBV20-1
CSARVGHSGANVLTF
TGCAGTGCTAGAGTGGGGCACTCTGGGGCCAACGTCCTGACTTTC
>few|NA|TRBJ2-5|TRBV11-1
CASSPPQWLASQETQYF
TGTGCCAGCAGCCCCCCACAGTGGCTAGCGTCACAAGAGACCCAGTACTTC
>NA|NA|TRBJ2-1|TRBV10-3
CAISVRLINSYNEQFF
TGTGCCATCAGTGTCAGACTGATTAACTCCTACAATGAGCAGTTCTTC
>NA|NA|TRBJ2-5|TRBV5-1
CASSFGQSETQYF
TGCGCCAGCAGCTTCGGACAATCGGAGACCCAGTACTTC
>few|TRBD1|TRBJ1-2|TRBV5-1
CASNLPGQENGYTF
TGCGCCAGCAATCTTCCGGGACAGGAAAATGGCTACACCTTC
>NA|NA|TRBJ2-1|TRBV7-8
CASIPQRASSYNEQFF
TGTGCCAGCATCCCCCAGCGAGCGAGCTCCTACAATGAGCAGTTCTTC
>many|NA|TRBJ2-2|TRBV14
CASSQDLARELFF
TGTGCCAGCAGCCAAGATCTCGCCCGGGAGCTGTTTTTT
>few|TRBD2|TRBJ2-5|TRBV5-5
CASTSGGQWAQETQYF
TGTGCCAGTACTAGCGGCGGGCAGTGGGCCCAAGAGACCCAGTACTTC
>NA|TRBD2|TRBJ2-3|TRBV7-9
CASSFSSGGADTQYF
TGTGCCAGCAGCTTTTCTAGCGGGGGGGCAGATACGCAGTATTTT
>NA|TRBD1|TRBJ1-5|TRBV12-3/TRBV12-4
CASSFGDRYQPQHF
TGTGCCAGCAGTTTTGGGGACAGGTATCAGCCCCAGCATTTT
>NA|NA|TRBJ2-3|TRBV11-2
CASSLASGLDTQYF
TGTGCCAGCAGCTTAGCCTCGGGTCTAGATACGCAGTATTTT
>few|TRBD2|TRBJ2-7|TRBV6-5
CASSYGASGSYEQYF
TGTGCCAGCAGTTACGGGGCTAGCGGCTCCTACGAGCAGTACTTC
>NA|TRBD1|TRBJ2-7|TRBV6-5
CASRKDREKGEQYF
TGTGCCAGCAGAAAAGACAGGGAAAAGGGCGAGCAGTACTTC
>few|NA|TRBJ2-7|TRBV18
CASSLNPDSSYEQYF
TGTGCCAGCTCTCTCAATCCTGACTCCTCCTACGAGCAGTACTTC
>few|NA|TRBJ1-3|TRBV6-6
CASKTSRESGNTIYF
TGTGCCAGCAAGACCTCCCGGGAAAGTGGAAACACCATATATTTT
>few|NA|TRBJ1-2|TRBV6-2/TRBV6-3
CASATNYGYTF
TGTGCCAGCGCGACTAACTATGGCTACACCTTC
>NA|NA|TRBJ2-7|TRBV30
CAWSVLGGPAHF
TGTGCCTGGAGTGTACTGGGAGGACCAGCACACTTC
>many|TRBD2|TRBJ2-3|TRBV20-1
CSARDRLRGAVAPQYF
TGCAGTGCTAGAGATAGATTGCGGGGGGCCGTTGCGCCTCAGTATTTT
>many|NA|TRBJ2-1|TRBV5-1
CASSPTSTGYNEQFF
TGCGCCAGCAGCCCGACATCTACAGGGTACAATGAGCAGTTCTTC
>few|NA|TRBJ1-5|TRBV20-1
CSAHDRAQRPQHF
TGCAGTGCGCACGACAGAGCCCAGAGGCCCCAGCATTTT
>NA|NA|TRBJ2-7|TRBV6-2/TRBV6-3
CASSLGLTRDEQYF
TGTGCCAGCAGTCTGGGACTTACGAGGGACGAGCAGTACTTC